This section outlines one T cell receptor beta chain sequence together with its context. Its antigen is not yet known. No much larger clone exists at a distance of one base, and base qualities are not known. This sample is part of a study of OX40 agonist ivuxolimab in advanced cancers. In the study overall: Ivuxolimab was a fully human IgG2 agonistic monoclonal antibody targeting the costimulatory receptor OX40 (CD134). Of the approximately 53 patients in dose escalation, about 20 had hepatocellular carcinoma, around 15 had melanoma, 9 had renal cell carcinoma and 9 had head and neck cancer. Partial responses were achieved by three dose-escalation patients, of whom one had hepatocellular carcinoma and two had cutaneous melanoma. The paper covers the monotherapy dose-escalation part of the phase I ivuxolimab trial, which included N of about 50 patients. In the dose-escalation cohort, around four fifths of patients were male, and the mean age was around 60 years, with a range of roughly 20 to 85. The purpose of peripheral TCRbeta sequencing was to test whether ivuxolimab changed TCR sequence diversity and led to clonal T-cell expansion. Prior anti-PD-1, anti-PD-L1 or anti-CTLA-4 therapy was permitted, and checkpoint inhibitors had been received by approximately 39% of dose-escalation patients. Intravenous ivuxolimab was administered to patients every 2 weeks at six dose levels: 0.01, 0.1, 0.3, 1.5, 3 and 10 mg/kg.

V lost 6 bases and J lost 3 bases; the stretch between them is 13 bases long. The CDR3 goes from the cysteine to the phenylalanine over 14 residues. Only the CDR3 DNA stays, 42 bases, in frame from base 1. The germline V gene provides CDR1 SNHLY and CDR2 FYNNEI. For sequencing of the TCRbeta CDR3 region, genomic DNA was extracted from the sorted cells. TCRbeta CDR3 regions were sequenced using the immunoSEQ Assay. This immuneACCESS table, as held by TCRdb, lists in-frame sequences with V and J called but not all clones. Of the missing ones, under half trace to an unresolved V gene in checked studies; the others have no known cause. The table for this sample lists some 85,000 clones; roughly 84% of them were counted only once. The biggest ten clones account for around 0.3% of the sample. General study outcomes and caveats: Clonal expansion of both CD4+ and CD8+ blood T cells was observed from baseline to week 6 at doses 0.1 to 3.0 mg/kg. Low levels of normalized T-cell clonal expansion were also seen in some patients who did not respond. The antigen specificity of the peripheral T cells that underwent clonal expansion was not determined. In the 0.1-3.0 mg/kg groups, partial responders were among the patients with the lowest normalized peripheral clonal expansion, particularly in CD8+ T cells. After ivuxolimab, more expanded clones were found on average in CD8+ T cells than in CD4+ T cells.

The trial excluded patients who had a history of autoimmune disease or were on systemic immunosuppression. Peripheral blood for TCR sequencing was drawn from every dose cohort at baseline, at cycle 4 day 1 and at cycle 7 day 1. The samples were drawn from a first-in-human, open-label, multicenter phase I dose-escalation trial of ivuxolimab. Adults with locally advanced or metastatic melanoma, renal cell carcinoma, hepatocellular carcinoma or head and neck squamous cell carcinoma were enrolled in the trial. Before TCR sequencing, CD4+ T cells and CD8+ T cells were sorted from peripheral blood as separate populations.

The TCR originated in an adult with an advanced solid tumor such as melanoma, head and neck, liver or kidney cancer. The rearranged chain carries TRBV2 and TRBJ2-3; matching of 5 bases hints at TRBD2 as the D gene. This specimen was CD4+ or CD8+ T cells sorted from blood, taken in a trial of the OX40 agonist ivuxolimab. The DNA sequence follows: TGTGCCAGCAGCTCCCGGACGGGAACAGATACGCAGTATTTT. This sequence encodes CASSSRTGTDTQYF.